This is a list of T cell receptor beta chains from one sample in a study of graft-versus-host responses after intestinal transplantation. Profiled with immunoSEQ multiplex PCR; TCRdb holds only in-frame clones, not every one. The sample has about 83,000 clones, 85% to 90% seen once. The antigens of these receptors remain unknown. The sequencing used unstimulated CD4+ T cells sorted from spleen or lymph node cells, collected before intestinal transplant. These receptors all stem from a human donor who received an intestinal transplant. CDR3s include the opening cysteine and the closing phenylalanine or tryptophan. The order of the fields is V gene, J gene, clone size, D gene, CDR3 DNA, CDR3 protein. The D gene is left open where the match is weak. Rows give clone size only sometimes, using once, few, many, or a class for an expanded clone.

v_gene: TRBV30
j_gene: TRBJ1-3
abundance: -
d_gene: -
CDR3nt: TGTGCCTGGACAAGGGGTGGAAACACCATATATTTT
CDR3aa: CAWTRGGNTIYF

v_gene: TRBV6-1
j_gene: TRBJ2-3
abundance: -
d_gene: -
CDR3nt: TGTGCCAGCAGATCTTTGCCGGGGGGCACAGATACGCAGTATTTT
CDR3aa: CASRSLPGGTDTQYF

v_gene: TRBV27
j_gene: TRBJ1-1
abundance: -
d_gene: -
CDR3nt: TGTGCCAGCAGTGGGTCGGGTATGAACACTGAAGCTTTCTTT
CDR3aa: CASSGSGMNTEAFF

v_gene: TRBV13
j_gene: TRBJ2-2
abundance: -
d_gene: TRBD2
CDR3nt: TGTGCCAGCAGCTTATATCTTGGCGGGAGTGCTGGGACCGGGGAGCTGTTTTTT
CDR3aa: CASSLYLGGSAGTGELFF

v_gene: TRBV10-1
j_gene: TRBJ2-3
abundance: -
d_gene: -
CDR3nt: TGCGCCAGCAGTGATGGCGGGACTAGCACAGATACGCAGTATTTT
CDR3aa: CASSDGGTSTDTQYF

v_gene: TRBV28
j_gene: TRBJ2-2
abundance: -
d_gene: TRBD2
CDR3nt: TGTGCCAGGGGACTATTCTACACCGGGGAGCTGTTTTTT
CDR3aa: CARGLFYTGELFF

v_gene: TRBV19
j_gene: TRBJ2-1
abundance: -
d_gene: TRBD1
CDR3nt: TGTGCCAGTAGTCAACGACAGGGTGACAATGAGCAGTTCTTC
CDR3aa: CASSQRQGDNEQFF

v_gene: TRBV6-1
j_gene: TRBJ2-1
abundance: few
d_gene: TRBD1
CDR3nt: TGTGCCAGCAGTGAAGTAGTAGGGACAGTTCTCTACAATGAGCAGTTCTTC
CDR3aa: CASSEVVGTVLYNEQFF

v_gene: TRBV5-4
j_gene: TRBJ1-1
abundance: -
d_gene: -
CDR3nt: TGTGCCAGCAGCTTGGAGTTCCGGGTTCCTGAAGCTTTCTTT
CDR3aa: CASSLEFRVPEAFF

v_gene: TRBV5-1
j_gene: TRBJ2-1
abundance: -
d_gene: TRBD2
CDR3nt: TGCGCCAGCAGCGGCACGCTAGCGGCGAACAATGAGCAGTTCTTC
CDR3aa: CASSGTLAANNEQFF

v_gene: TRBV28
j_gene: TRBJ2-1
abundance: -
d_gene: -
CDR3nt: TGTGCCAGCACGACTAGTTACAATGAGCAGTTCTTC
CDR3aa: CASTTSYNEQFF

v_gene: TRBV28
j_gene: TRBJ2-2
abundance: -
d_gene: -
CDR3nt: TGTGCCACCTCACTCCGTAGGGGCGGGGAGCTGTTTTTT
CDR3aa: CATSLRRGGELFF

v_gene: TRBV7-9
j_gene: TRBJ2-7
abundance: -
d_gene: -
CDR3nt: TGTGCCAGCAGCTTAGGAATTAGCTACGAGCAGTACTTC
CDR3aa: CASSLGISYEQYF

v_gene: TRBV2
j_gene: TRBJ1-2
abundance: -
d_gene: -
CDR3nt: TGTGCCAGCCGCCGACAGGCGTCAAACTATGGCTACACCTTC
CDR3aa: CASRRQASNYGYTF

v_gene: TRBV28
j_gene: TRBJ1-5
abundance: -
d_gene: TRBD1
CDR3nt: TGTGCCAGCAGGACCGGGACAGTCAATCAGCCCCAGCATTTT
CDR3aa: CASRTGTVNQPQHF

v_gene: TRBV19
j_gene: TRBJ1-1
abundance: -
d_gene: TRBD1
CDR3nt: TGTGCCAGTAGTACCCCAATACAGGGGGTTAGGAACACTGAAGCTTTCTTT
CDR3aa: CASSTPIQGVRNTEAFF

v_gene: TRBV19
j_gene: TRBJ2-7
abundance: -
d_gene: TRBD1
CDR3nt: TGTGCCAGTAGCCTGCACAGGGGCTCCTCCTACGAGCAGTACTTC
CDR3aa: CASSLHRGSSYEQYF

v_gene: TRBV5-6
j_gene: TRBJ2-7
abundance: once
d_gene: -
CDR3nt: TGTGCCAGCAGTCCAAAACCCGGGGAAACCTACGAGCAGTACTTC
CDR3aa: CASSPKPGETYEQYF

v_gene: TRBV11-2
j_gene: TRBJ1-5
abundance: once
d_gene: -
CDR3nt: TGTGCCAGCAGCCCGAGACCGGGGGATCAGCCCCAGCATTTT
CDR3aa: CASSPRPGDQPQHF

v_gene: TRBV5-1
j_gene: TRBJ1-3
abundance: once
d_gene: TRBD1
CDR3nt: TGCGCCAGCAGCTTGGAAACAGGGGCAATCTCTGGAAACACCATATATTTT
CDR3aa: CASSLETGAISGNTIYF

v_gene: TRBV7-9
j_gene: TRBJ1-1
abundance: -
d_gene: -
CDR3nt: TGTGCCAGCAGCTTGGGGACACCTAACACTGAAGCTTTCTTT
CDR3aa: CASSLGTPNTEAFF

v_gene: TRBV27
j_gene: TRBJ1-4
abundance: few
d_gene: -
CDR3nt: TGTGCCAGCAGTCCAGCCGGGATCTCGAATGAAAAACTGTTTTTT
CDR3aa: CASSPAGISNEKLFF

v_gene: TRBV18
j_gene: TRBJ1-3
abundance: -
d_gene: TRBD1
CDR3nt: TGTGCCAGCTTTAAACAGGGGACGTCTGGAAACACCATATATTTT
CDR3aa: CASFKQGTSGNTIYF

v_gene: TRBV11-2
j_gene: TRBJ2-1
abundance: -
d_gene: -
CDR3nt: TGTGCCAGCAGCTTCTCCAGGTACAATGAGCAGTTCTTC
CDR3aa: CASSFSRYNEQFF

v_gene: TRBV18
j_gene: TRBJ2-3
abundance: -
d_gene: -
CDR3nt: TGTGCCAGCTCACCACGGGCCAGCACAGATACGCAGTATTTT
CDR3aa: CASSPRASTDTQYF

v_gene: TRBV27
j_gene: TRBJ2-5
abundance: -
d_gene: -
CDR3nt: TGTGCCAGCAGTCCTGGGCCAGGGAGGTACGGGACCCAGTACTTC
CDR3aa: CASSPGPGRYGTQYF

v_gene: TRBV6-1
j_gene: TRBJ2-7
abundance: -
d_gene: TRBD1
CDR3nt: TGTGCCAGCGCCGGGACAGGCTCCTACGAGCAGTACTTC
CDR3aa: CASAGTGSYEQYF

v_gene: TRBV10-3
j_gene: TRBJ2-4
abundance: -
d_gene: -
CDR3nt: TGTGCCATCAGTGAGCCCCTGGGTAGCAAGGAACCCAACGCCAAAAACATTCAGTACTTC
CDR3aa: CAISEPLGSKEPNAKNIQYF

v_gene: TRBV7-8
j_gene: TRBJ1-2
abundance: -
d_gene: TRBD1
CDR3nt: TGTGCCAGCAGTAGGGGGACAGGGGCGAACTATGGCTACACCTTC
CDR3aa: CASSRGTGANYGYTF

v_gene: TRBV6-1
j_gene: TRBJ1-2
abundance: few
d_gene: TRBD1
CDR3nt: TGTGCCAGCAGGATACAGGGGCAGGGCTACACCTTC
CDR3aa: CASRIQGQGYTF

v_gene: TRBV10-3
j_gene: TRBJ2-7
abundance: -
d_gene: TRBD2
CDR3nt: TGTGCCATCGGGCCCGCTATCGGGGGGAGGACCTACGAGCAGTACTTC
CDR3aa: CAIGPAIGGRTYEQYF

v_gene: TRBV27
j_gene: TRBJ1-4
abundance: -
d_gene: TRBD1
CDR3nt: TGTGCCAGCAGTTTAGGCGGGACAGGAGATGAAAAACTGTTTTTT
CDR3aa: CASSLGGTGDEKLFF

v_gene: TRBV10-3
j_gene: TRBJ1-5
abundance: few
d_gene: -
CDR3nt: TGTGCCATCAGTGAGTCCGGCGGGAATCAGCCCCAGCATTTT
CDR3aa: CAISESGGNQPQHF

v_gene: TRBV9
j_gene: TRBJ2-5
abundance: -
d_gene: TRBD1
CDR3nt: TGTGCCAGCAGCCCCCGGAGGGGACAGGAGAATCAAGAGACCCAGTACTTC
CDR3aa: CASSPRRGQENQETQYF

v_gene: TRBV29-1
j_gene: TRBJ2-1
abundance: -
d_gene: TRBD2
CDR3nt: TGCAGCGTTTGGGGCGGGAGGGCCGGTGGTGAGCAGTTCTTC
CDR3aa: CSVWGGRAGGEQFF

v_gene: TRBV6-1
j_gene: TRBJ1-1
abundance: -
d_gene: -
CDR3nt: TGTGCCAGCGGAAAGGGAGGGGGGAACACTGAAGCTTTCTTT
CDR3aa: CASGKGGGNTEAFF

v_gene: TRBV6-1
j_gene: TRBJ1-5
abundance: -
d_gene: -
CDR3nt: TGTGCCAGCTGGGAGGGCATCAATCAGCCCCAGCATTTT
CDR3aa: CASWEGINQPQHF

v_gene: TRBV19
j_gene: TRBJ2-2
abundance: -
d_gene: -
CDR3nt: TGTGCCAGTAAGTTGGGCACTTCGAACACCGGGGAGCTGTTTTTT
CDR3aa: CASKLGTSNTGELFF

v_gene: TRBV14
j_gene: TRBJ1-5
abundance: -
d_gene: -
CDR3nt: TGTGCCAGCAGCCACCGAACAGGGTTGGGCAATCAGCCCCAGCATTTT
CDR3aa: CASSHRTGLGNQPQHF

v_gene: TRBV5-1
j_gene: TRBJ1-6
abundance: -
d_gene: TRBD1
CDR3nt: TGCGCCAGCAGCTTCCTCCCGAGAGGACAGGGAGGGAGGCATAGCTCCTATAATTCACCCCTCCACTTT
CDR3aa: CASSFLPRGQGGRHSSYNSPLHF

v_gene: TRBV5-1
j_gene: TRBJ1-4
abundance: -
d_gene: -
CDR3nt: TGCGCCAGCAGCCCAGGGTTGCATGAAAAACTGTTTTTT
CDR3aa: CASSPGLHEKLFF

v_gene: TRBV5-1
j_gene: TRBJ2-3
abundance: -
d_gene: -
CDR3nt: TGCGCCAGCAGCCCAGGGGGGAGCACAGATACGCAGTATTTT
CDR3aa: CASSPGGSTDTQYF

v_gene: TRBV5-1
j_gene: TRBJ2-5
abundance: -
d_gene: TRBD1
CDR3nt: TGCGCCAGCACCCCCATGGGACAGGGTCAAGAGACCCAGTACTTC
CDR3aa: CASTPMGQGQETQYF

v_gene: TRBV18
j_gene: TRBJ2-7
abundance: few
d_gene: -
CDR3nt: TGTGCCAGCTCACCAGAGGCAGGGCCCTACGAGCAGTACTTC
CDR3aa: CASSPEAGPYEQYF

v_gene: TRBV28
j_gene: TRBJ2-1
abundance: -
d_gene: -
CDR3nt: TGTGCCAGCAAGGGGGTCTACGGGGGGAACAATGAGCAGTTCTTC
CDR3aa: CASKGVYGGNNEQFF

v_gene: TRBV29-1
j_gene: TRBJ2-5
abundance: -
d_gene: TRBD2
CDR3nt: TGCAGCGTTGAATCGTTAGGGCTAGCGGGAGGTGAGACCCAGTACTTC
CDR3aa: CSVESLGLAGGETQYF

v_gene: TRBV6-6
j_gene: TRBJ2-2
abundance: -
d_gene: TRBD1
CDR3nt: TGTGCCAGCACCCCACGGACAGGTATCACCGGGGAGCTGTTTTTT
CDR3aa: CASTPRTGITGELFF

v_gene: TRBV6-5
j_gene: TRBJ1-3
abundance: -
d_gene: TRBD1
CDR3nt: TGTGCCAGCAGTTCGACAGGGAGCTCTGGAAACACCATATATTTT
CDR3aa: CASSSTGSSGNTIYF